This T cell receptor beta chain was captured by sequencing in a study of response to subunit inactivated influenza vaccine. TCRdb analysed the RT-PCR reads with MiXCR anew, one entry per CDR3 protein. The data show about 620,000 distinct CDR3 sequences, over 9% seen once. Germline CDR1 LGHNA, CDR2 YSLEER. V lost 2 bases to trimming and J lost 2 bases, with 12 bases between them. This CDR3 is 15 amino acids long. The data were also submitted as part of a second study, on T cells expressing NK-cell markers. That work contributes: 5'RACE template switching with UMIs generated TCR beta cDNA. Sorted T-cell subsets CD3+CD56+NKG2C+, CD3+CD56+NKG2C- and CD3+CD56-NKG2C+ were TCR beta-sequenced. Top CD8+ clonotypes included the dominant CD3+CD56+NKG2C+ clonotypes in several donors. A handful of donors showed these clonotypes also leading the CD3+CD56-NKG2C+ fraction.

The source material was PBMCs from blood, sampled on the day of vaccination. This TCR was recovered from a man aged 45-65 years who received an inactivated influenza vaccine. This chain links TRBV4-3 with TRBJ2-5; no clear D gene. The DNA for the CDR3 is TGCGCCAGCAGCCAATATTTAGGCTTACAAGAGACCCAGTACTTC. Translation: CASSQYLGLQETQYF.